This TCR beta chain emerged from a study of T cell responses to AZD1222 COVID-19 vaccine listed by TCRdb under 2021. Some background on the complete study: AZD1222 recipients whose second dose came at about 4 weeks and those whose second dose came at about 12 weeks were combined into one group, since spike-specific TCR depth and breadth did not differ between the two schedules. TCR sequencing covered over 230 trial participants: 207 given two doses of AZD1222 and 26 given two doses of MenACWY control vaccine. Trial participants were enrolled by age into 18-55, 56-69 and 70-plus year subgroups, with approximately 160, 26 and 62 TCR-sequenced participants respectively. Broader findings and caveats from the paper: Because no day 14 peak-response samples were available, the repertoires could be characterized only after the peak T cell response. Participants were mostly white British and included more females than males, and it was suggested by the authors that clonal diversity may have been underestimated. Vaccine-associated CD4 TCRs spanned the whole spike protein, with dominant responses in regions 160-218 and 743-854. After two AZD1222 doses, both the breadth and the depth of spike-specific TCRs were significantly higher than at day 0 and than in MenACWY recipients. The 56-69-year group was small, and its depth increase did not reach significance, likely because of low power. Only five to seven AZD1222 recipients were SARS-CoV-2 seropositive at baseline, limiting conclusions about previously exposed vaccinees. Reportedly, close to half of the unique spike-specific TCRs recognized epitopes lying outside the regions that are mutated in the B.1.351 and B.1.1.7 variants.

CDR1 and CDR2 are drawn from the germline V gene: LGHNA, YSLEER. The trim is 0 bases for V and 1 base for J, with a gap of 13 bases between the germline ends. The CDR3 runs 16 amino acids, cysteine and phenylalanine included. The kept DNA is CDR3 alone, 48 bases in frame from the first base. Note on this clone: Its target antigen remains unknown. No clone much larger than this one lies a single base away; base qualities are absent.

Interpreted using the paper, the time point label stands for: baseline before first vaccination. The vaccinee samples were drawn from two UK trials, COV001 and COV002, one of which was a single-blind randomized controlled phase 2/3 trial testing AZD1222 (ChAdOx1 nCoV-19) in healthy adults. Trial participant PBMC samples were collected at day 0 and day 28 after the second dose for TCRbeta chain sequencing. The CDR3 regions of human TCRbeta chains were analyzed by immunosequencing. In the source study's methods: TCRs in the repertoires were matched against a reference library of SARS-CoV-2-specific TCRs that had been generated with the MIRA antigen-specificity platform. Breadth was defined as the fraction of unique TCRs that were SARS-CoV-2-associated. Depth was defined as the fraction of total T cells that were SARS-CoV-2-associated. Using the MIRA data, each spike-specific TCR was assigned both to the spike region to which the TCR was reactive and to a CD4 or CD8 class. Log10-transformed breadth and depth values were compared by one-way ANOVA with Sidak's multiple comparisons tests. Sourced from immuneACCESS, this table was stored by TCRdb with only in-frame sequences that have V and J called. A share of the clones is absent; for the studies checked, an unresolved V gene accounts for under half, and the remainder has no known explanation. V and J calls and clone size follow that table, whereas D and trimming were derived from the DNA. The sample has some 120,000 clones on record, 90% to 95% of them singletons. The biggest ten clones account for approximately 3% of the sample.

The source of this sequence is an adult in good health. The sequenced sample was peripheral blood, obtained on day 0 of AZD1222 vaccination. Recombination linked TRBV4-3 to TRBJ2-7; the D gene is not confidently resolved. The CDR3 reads CASSQDIGLGSYEQYF. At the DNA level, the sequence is TGCGCCAGCAGCCAAGATATTGGGCTGGGATCCTACGAGCAGTACTTC.